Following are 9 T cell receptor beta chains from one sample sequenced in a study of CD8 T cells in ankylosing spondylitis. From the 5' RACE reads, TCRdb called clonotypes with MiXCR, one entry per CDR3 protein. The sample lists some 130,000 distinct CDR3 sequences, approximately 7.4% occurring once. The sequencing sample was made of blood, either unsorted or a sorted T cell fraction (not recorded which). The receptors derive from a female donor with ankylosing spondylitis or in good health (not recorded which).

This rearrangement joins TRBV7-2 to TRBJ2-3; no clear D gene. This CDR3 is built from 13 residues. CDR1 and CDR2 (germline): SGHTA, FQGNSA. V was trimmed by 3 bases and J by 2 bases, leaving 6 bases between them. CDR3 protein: CASSLLTTDTQYF. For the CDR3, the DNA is TGTGCCAGCAGCTTGTTAACCACAGATACGCAGTATTTT.

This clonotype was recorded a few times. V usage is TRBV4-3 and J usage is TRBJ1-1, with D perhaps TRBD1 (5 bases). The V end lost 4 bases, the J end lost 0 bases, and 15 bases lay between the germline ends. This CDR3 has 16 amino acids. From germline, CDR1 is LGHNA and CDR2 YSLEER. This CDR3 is CASSPKRRGLNTEAFF. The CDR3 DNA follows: TGCGCCAGCAGCCCCAAGAGACGGGGACTGAACACTGAAGCTTTCTTT.

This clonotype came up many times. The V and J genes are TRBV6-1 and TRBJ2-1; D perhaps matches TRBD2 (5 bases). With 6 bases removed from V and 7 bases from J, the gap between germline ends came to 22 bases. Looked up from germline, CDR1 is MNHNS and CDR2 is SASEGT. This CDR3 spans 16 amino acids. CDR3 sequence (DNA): TGTGCCAGCAGACGCCGGGATACCGACGGGGAGAATGAGCAGTTCTTC. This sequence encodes CASRRRDTDGENEQFF.

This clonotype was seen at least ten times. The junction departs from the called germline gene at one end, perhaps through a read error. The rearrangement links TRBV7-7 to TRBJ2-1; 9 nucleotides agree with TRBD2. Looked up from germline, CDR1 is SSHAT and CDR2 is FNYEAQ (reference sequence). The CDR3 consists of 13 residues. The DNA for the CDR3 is TGTGCTAGCAGCATTGCGGGGGGGTCTGAGCAGTTCTTC. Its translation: CASSIAGGSEQFF.

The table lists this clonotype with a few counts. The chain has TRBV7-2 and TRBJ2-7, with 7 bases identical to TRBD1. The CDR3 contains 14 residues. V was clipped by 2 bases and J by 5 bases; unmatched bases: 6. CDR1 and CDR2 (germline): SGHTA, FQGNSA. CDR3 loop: CASSLNPTGNEQYF. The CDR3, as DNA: TGTGCCAGCAGCTTAAACCCGACAGGGAACGAGCAGTACTTC.

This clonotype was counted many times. The CDR3 DNA is TGTGCCAGCAGCGTAGATTTGGACAGAGTCTACAATGAGCAGTTCTTC. Amino acid sequence: CASSVDLDRVYNEQFF. V gene TRBV9 combines with J gene TRBJ2-1; D is perhaps TRBD1 (6 bases). V lost 0 bases and J 3 bases, leaving 13 bases between the germline ends. This CDR3 spans 16 amino acids. Germline V CDR1 and CDR2: SGDLS, YYNGEE. Full variable domain (outside the CDR3, taken from reference TRBV9 and TRBJ2-1): DSGVTQTPKHLITATGQRVTLRCSPRSGDLSVYWYQQSLDQGLQFLIQYYNGEERAKGNILERFSAQQFPDLHSELNLSSLELGDSALYFCASSVDLDRVYNEQFFGPGTRLTVL.

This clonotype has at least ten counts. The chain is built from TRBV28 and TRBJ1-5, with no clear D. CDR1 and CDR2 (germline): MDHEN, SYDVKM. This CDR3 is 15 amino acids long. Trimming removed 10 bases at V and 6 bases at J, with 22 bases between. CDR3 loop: CAINRPYRRVQPQHF. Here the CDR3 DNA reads TGTGCCATTAACCGGCCCTATCGGAGGGTTCAGCCCCAGCATTTT.

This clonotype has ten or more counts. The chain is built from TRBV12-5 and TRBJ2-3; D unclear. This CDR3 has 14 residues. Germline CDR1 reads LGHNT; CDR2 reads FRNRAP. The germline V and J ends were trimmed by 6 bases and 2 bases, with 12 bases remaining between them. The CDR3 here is CASGPTGYTDTQYF. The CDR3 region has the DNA TGTGCTAGTGGCCCCACCGGCTACACAGATACGCAGTATTTT.

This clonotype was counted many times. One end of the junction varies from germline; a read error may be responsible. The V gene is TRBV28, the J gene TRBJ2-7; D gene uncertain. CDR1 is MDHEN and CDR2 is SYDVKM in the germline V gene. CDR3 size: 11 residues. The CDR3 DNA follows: TGTGCCAGCAGAAGTGGTGGAGCTATTGGCTTC. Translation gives CASRSGGAIGF.